The sequence of this T cell receptor beta chain was determined in a study of shared clonotypes between healthy human individuals. Study-level background: The donors, a couple of women and a few men, were aged 18 to 49.

The study, taken as a whole, reports: Represented genetic and exposure-history diversity was restricted by having few donors.

Donors were healthy HIV-negative adults without recent acute infections or vaccinations. Partitioning of CD4+ cells yielded a CD45RA+ naive subset and a CD45RA-negative memory subset. About this clone itself: The antigen remains unidentified.

TCRdb's copy holds only in-frame clones and misses some; the assay was immunoSEQ multiplex PCR. The profile shows roughly 2.5 million clones, 90% to 95% of them singletons. There are 16 residues in the CDR3. Germline V gene sequence: CDR1 KGHSH, CDR2 LQKENI. The V gene lost 2 bases and the J gene lost 0 bases, with 13 bases spanning the gap. This receptor was taken from a man between 18 and 29 years old in good health. The rearrangement joins TRBV18 to TRBJ1-2; D may be TRBD1 (5 bases). Material for sequencing was naive CD4+ T cells sorted from blood. Subset of the sample: CD45RA+ positively selected. For the CDR3, the DNA is TGTGCCAGCTCACCAGTCCATCAGGGCTCTAACTATGGCTACACCTTC. It encodes CASSPVHQGSNYGYTF.